These 24 T cell receptor beta chains originate from one sample sequenced in a study of post-analysis software for immune sequencing data. Unique molecular identifiers were carried by the TCR beta cDNA libraries. TCRdb redid the calling of the PCR reads with MiXCR, one entry per CDR3 protein. In the table there are roughly 570,000 distinct CDR3 sequences, about a third of which are singletons. Findings and limits, study-wide: The study found TRBV5-6, TRBV5-1 and TRBV20-1 among several TRBV segments more frequent in patients than controls.

No antigen has been assigned to these receptors. Sequenced material: blood. These receptors originate from a girl aged 2-17 years with multiple sclerosis.

The chain combines TRBV5-1 with TRBJ1-1; 8 nucleotides line up with TRBD1. The ends lost 4 bases at V and 3 bases at J; junction bases unmatched: 11. Germline V gene sequence: CDR1 SGHRS, CDR2 YFSETQ. The CDR3 sequence is 16 residues long. The CDR3 bases are TGCGCCAGCAGCCCCACCCCCCAGGGGGCATACACTGAAGCTTTCTTT. Translated, it gives CASSPTPQGAYTEAFF.

V gene TRBV10-3 combines with J gene TRBJ2-3; TRBD1 is a possible D gene (6 bases). This CDR3 has 14 amino acids. The V gene lost 10 bases and the J gene lost 2 bases, with 16 bases spanning the gap. Looked up from germline, CDR1 is ENHRY and CDR2 is SYGVKD. The CDR3: CATSDRTVTDTQYF. The CDR3 DNA is TGTGCCACATCCGACAGGACGGTCACAGATACGCAGTATTTT.

Details on this clonotype: A single base separates this from a much larger clone, so it may be a read error. For the CDR3, the DNA is TGCGCCAGCAGCTTGAGCAGGACTAGCGGGGGGGCCGGGGCCAGCGTCCTGACTTTC. Its protein is CASSLSRTSGGAGASVLTF. The rearrangement links TRBV5-1 to TRBJ2-6; TRBD2 matches at 15 bases. The germline V gene encodes CDR1 SGHRS and CDR2 YFSETQ. CDR3 length equals 19 residues.

The chain is built from TRBV6-5 and TRBJ2-7, with D perhaps being TRBD1 or TRBD2 (5 bases each). Germline lookup yields CDR1 MNHEY and CDR2 SVGAGI. V lost 6 bases and J lost 5, with 17 bases in between. CDR3 length: 14 amino acids. The CDR3 region has the DNA TGTGCCAGCAGGGCCGTGGGGGTACGCGACGAGCAGTACTTC. Protein product: CASRAVGVRDEQYF.

The V gene is TRBV5-1, the J gene TRBJ2-2, with D perhaps matching TRBD1 (5 bases). There are 14 residues in the CDR3. V was shortened by 4 bases and J by 8 bases, with 15 bases between the two germline ends. The germline gives CDR1 SGHRS, CDR2 YFSETQ. CDR3 sequence: CASSLRAAEGELFF. The CDR3 nucleotides read TGCGCCAGCAGCCTCAGGGCGGCGGAGGGGGAGCTGTTTTTT.

Ten or more counts support this clonotype. The chain uses TRBV5-1 and TRBJ1-2; 9 nucleotides match TRBD1. V lost 4 bases and J lost 6; bases outside the gene matches: 4. Germline CDR1 SGHRS, CDR2 YFSETQ. This CDR3 has 13 residues. The CDR3 loop is CASSLQGADGYTF. CDR3 DNA sequence: TGCGCCAGCAGCCTACAGGGGGCGGATGGCTACACCTTC. The complete variable domain, with remaining parts taken from reference TRBV5-1 and TRBJ1-2, reads KAGVTQTPRYLIKTRGQQVTLSCSPISGHRSVSWYQQTPGQGLQFLFEYFSETQRNKGNFPGRFSGRQFSNSRSEMNVSTLELGDSALYLCASSLQGADGYTFGSGTRLTVV.

The genes are TRBV29-1 and TRBJ1-1; 7 bases fit TRBD1. With V trimmed by 6 bases and J by 4 bases, 8 bases remained unmatched. The CDR3 loop spans 13 amino acids. Per the germline V gene, CDR1 is SQVTM and CDR2 is ANQGSEA. CDR3: CSVESQGGTEAFF. The CDR3 DNA is TGCAGCGTCGAGTCGCAGGGGGGCACTGAAGCTTTCTTT.

This clonotype has more than one count but fewer than ten. The rearrangement joins TRBV7-9 to TRBJ2-7; 7 bases are a match to TRBD1. The CDR3 extends over 13 amino acids. Germline V lookup: CDR1 SEHNR, CDR2 FQNEAQ (reference sequence). The trim removed 2 bases at V and 6 bases at J, leaving 4 bases unmatched. CDR3 DNA: TGTGCCAGCAGCTTATTAGGGACAGCCGAGCAGTACTTC. Amino acid sequence: CASSLLGTAEQYF.

This chain uses TRBV20-1 with TRBJ2-3, with 7 nucleotides matching TRBD2. The CDR3 contains 13 residues. V trimming: 6 bases; J trimming: 5 bases; junction bases outside the gene matches: 8. Germline V lookup: CDR1 DFQATT, CDR2 SNEGSKA (reference sequence). CDR3 sequence reads: CSAPFGEGDTQYF. As DNA, the CDR3 is TGCAGTGCACCTTTCGGGGAGGGAGATACGCAGTATTTT.

V usage is TRBV20-1 and J usage is TRBJ2-7; the D is unclear. This CDR3 comprises 15 residues. The V and J ends lost 3 bases and 0 bases respectively, with 15 bases between them. The V gene's germline CDR1 is DFQATT and CDR2 SNEGSKA (reference sequence). CDR3 bases: TGCAGTGCTAGTCGAGAGACCGAGAGCTCCTACGAGCAGTACTTC. This translates into CSASRETESSYEQYF.

This clonotype occurred a few times. J is TRBJ2-1 and V is TRBV12-3 or TRBV12-4; 11 bases are a match to TRBD2. V lost 2 bases to trimming and J lost 8 bases; unmatched junction nucleotides: 8. The CDR3 is made up of 16 amino acids. The CDR3 loop is CASSLWSSGGFYEQFF. CDR3 nucleotide sequence: TGTGCCAGCAGTTTATGGTCTAGCGGGGGGTTCTATGAGCAGTTCTTC.

This clonotype was seen a few times. The chain employs TRBV27 and TRBJ2-1, with D possibly matching TRBD1 (6 bases). The germline V gene has CDR1 MNHEY and CDR2 SMNVEV (reference sequence). This CDR3 has 17 residues. The V gene lost 3 bases and the J gene lost 1 base, with 16 bases spanning the gap. The CDR3, as DNA: TGTGCCAGCAGTTTCAGGGGCCGTCTCTCATCCTACAATGAGCAGTTCTTC. This encodes CASSFRGRLSSYNEQFF.

As for this clonotype: A single base separates this from a much larger clone, so it may be a read error. The chain is built from TRBV5-1 and TRBJ2-1, with 8 bases identical to TRBD2. This CDR3 has 17 amino acids. Per germline, CDR1 SGHRS and CDR2 YFSETQ. Trimming removed 4 bases from V and 5 bases from J; junction bases left unmatched: 14. The CDR3 loop is CASSAEPGLVGDNEQFF. In DNA, the CDR3 is TGCGCCAGCAGCGCTGAACCGGGACTAGTGGGGGACAATGAGCAGTTCTTC.

J is TRBJ1-1 and V is TRBV27; 8 nucleotides align to TRBD1. With 7 bases clipped from V and 4 bases from J, the junction kept 8 bases outside the gene matches. Germline V gene sequence: CDR1 MNHEY, CDR2 SMNVEV (reference sequence). The CDR3 extends over 14 amino acids. As DNA, the CDR3 is TGTGCCAGCATGAGCAGGGGGCGTAGCACTGAAGCTTTCTTT. Protein: CASMSRGRSTEAFF.

This sequence joins TRBV29-1 and TRBJ2-7; D remains ambiguous. TRBJ2-5 matches the DNA end more closely, so the J call is doubtful. Germline V gene lookup returns CDR1 SQVTM and CDR2 ANQGSEA. The CDR3 contains 12 residues. The CDR3 bases are TGCAGCGTTGGCGAAAAACCGGAGACCCAGTACTTC. It is translated as CSVGEKPETQYF.

The J gene is TRBJ1-1, the V gene TRBV10-1; tentative D call: TRBD1 (6 bases). V lost 4 bases to trimming and J lost 5 bases, with 14 bases between them. Germline V gives CDR1 WNHNN, CDR2 SYGVQD (reference sequence). The CDR3 length is 14 residues. CDR3 sequence: CASSVGGGKTEAFF. The DNA for the CDR3 is TGCGCCAGCAGTGTAGGGGGGGGCAAAACTGAAGCTTTCTTT.

Ten or more counts support this clonotype. V is TRBV20-1 and J is TRBJ1-5, with D tentatively TRBD1 (5 bases). This CDR3 is built from 13 residues. Looked up from germline, CDR1 is DFQATT and CDR2 is SNEGSKA (reference sequence). Here the CDR3 reads CGAGTAVNQPQHF. The CDR3 coding sequence is TGCGGAGCCGGGACGGCCGTTAATCAGCCCCAGCATTTT.

DNA of the CDR3: TGTGCCAGCAGCGCCTCGATGGGCCCCTACGAGCAGTACTTC. Protein: CASSASMGPYEQYF. This chain connects TRBV11-2 to TRBJ2-7; D remains ambiguous. Germline lookup yields CDR1 SGHAT and CDR2 FQNNGV. This CDR3 has 14 amino acids. V lost 5 bases and J 2 bases, leaving 13 bases between the germline ends. The full variable domain, completed using reference TRBV11-2 and TRBJ2-7, is EAGVAQSPRYKIIEKRQSVAFWCNPISGHATLYWYQQILGQGPKLLIQFQNNGVVDDSQLPKDRFSAERLKGVDSTLKIQPAKLEDSAVYLCASSASMGPYEQYFGPGTRLTVT.

The genes are TRBV27 and TRBJ2-3; TRBD2 aligns across 12 bases. V gave up 5 bases and J gave up 3 bases; unmatched junction bases: 9. CDR3 length: 17 amino acids. Germline V gene sequence: CDR1 MNHEY, CDR2 SMNVEV (reference sequence). The CDR3 region is CASSLLTSGGGTDTQYF. In DNA form, the CDR3 reads TGTGCCAGCAGTCTCCTGACTAGCGGGGGTGGTACAGATACGCAGTATTTT.

V gene TRBV5-1 combines with J gene TRBJ2-5; D is tentatively TRBD1 or TRBD2 (6 bases each). The CDR3 runs to 14 residues. Trimming stripped 3 bases from V and 5 bases from J, with 14 bases between. Germline V gives CDR1 SGHRS, CDR2 YFSETQ. CDR3 amino acids: CASSSSTRGETQYF. The CDR3 DNA reads as TGCGCCAGCAGCTCTTCGACTAGGGGGGAGACCCAGTACTTC.

The V gene is TRBV12-3 or TRBV12-4, the J gene TRBJ2-3, with a tentative D call TRBD1 (5 bases). V shed 5 bases and J shed 13 bases, with 19 bases lying between them. CDR3 size: 13 residues. Here the CDR3 reads CASSLDSTDMEYF. The CDR3 region has the DNA TGTGCCAGCAGTCTAGACAGCACAGATATGGAGTATTTT.

CDR3 sequence: CASSSDQAGRGETQYF. Here the CDR3 DNA reads TGTGCCAGCAGCTCAGACCAAGCGGGTCGGGGTGAGACCCAGTACTTC. The rearrangement uses TRBV7-2 and TRBJ2-5; D is perhaps TRBD2 (6 bases). The V gene's germline CDR1 is SGHTA and CDR2 FQGNSA. Trimming stripped 4 bases from V and 5 bases from J, with 20 bases between. This CDR3 contains 16 residues.

This clonotype was observed a few times. The rearrangement links TRBV6-6 to TRBJ1-2; D not resolved. CDR1 MNHNY and CDR2 SVGAGI come from the germline V gene (reference sequence). The germline V and J ends were trimmed by 6 bases and 4 bases, with 12 bases remaining between them. This CDR3 region has 13 residues. CDR3 sequence reads: CASSHEAGYGYTF. CDR3 bases: TGTGCCAGCAGCCACGAGGCCGGCTATGGCTACACCTTC.

This CDR3 is CASSPTGYGYNEQFF. The CDR3 region has the DNA TGTGCCAGCAGTCCCACTGGCTATGGCTACAATGAGCAGTTCTTC. This rearrangement joins TRBV27 to TRBJ2-1; no firm D call. Germline values: CDR1 MNHEY, CDR2 SMNVEV (reference sequence). The CDR3 contains 15 residues. V was trimmed by 5 bases and J by 3 bases, leaving 14 bases between them.